These 12 T cell receptor beta chains originate from one sample sequenced in a study of identical twins. One entry per CDR3 protein results from TCRdb running MiXCR on the 5' RACE reads. The table lists hundreds of thousands of distinct CDR3 sequences, approximately 9% of them singletons. This sample was shared with a second study, whose subject was yellow fever vaccine responses in identical twins.

The specimen was PBMCs. These receptors came from a woman aged 18-30 years in good health.

This clonotype occurred a few times. The chain joins TRBV20-1 to TRBJ2-7; 12 bases are shared with TRBD1. Unmatched junction bases numbered 18, after V lost 5 bases and J lost 1 base. Germline V gene data show CDR1 as DFQATT and CDR2 as SNEGSKA (reference sequence). The CDR3 loop spans 19 amino acids. Here the CDR3 DNA reads TGCAGTGCTGCGGGGTTAGAACCGGGACAGGGGGCTTGGTCCTACGAGCAGTACTTC. Protein product: CSAAGLEPGQGAWSYEQYF.

This rearrangement joins TRBV10-3 to TRBJ1-1; TRBD1 might be the D (5 bases). The CDR3 runs to 14 residues. Germline V gene data show CDR1 as ENHRY and CDR2 as SYGVKD. Trimming stripped 2 bases from V and 5 bases from J, with 12 bases between. CDR3 sequence: CAISEGTLYTEAFF. DNA for the CDR3: TGTGCCATCAGTGAGGGGACCCTCTATACTGAAGCTTTCTTT.

The chain recombines TRBV6-2 or TRBV6-3 with TRBJ2-7; D not resolved. This CDR3 spans 14 amino acids. V dropped 4 bases and J dropped 0 bases, with 10 bases sitting between them. The germline gives CDR1 MNHEY, CDR2 SVGEGT. In nucleotides, the CDR3 is TGTGCCAGCAGTTTCCTCCCGAGCTCCTACGAGCAGTACTTC. This codes for CASSFLPSSYEQYF.

This clonotype showed up just once. The rearrangement uses TRBV5-1 and TRBJ2-3; D perhaps matches TRBD2 (7 bases). The CDR3 runs 16 residues. CDR1 SGHRS and CDR2 YFSETQ come from the germline V gene. V shed 4 bases and J shed 0 bases, with 15 bases lying between them. The CDR3 region has the DNA TGCGCCAGCAGCGGGGGCGGGGGCGCTAGCACAGATACGCAGTATTTT. Translation: CASSGGGGASTDTQYF. Together with reference TRBV5-1 and TRBJ2-3, the CDR3 gives the full variable domain: KAGVTQTPRYLIKTRGQQVTLSCSPISGHRSVSWYQQTPGQGLQFLFEYFSETQRNKGNFPGRFSGRQFSNSRSEMNVSTLELGDSALYLCASSGGGGASTDTQYFGPGTRLTVL.

This clonotype has more than one count but fewer than ten. This chain links TRBV19 with TRBJ2-3, with 13 bases that match TRBD2. J was trimmed by 5 bases and V by 7 bases; bases with no gene match: 12. This CDR3 comprises 17 residues. Germline loops: CDR1 LNHDA, CDR2 SQIVND (reference sequence). The CDR3 sequence is CASTPRTSGGIGDTQYF. The CDR3, as DNA: TGTGCCAGTACCCCCAGGACTAGCGGGGGAATCGGAGATACGCAGTATTTT.

The V gene is TRBV3-1, the J gene TRBJ2-7; D gene unclear. V lost 2 bases to trimming and J lost 6 bases, with 8 bases between them. This CDR3 has 12 residues. Germline V CDR1 and CDR2: LGHDT, YNNKEL (reference sequence). DNA of the CDR3: TGTGCCAGCAGCCAAAACAGCCTCGAGCAGTACTTC. It specifies CASSQNSLEQYF.

This clonotype was seen only a few times. The chain combines TRBV7-2 with TRBJ2-6; the D gene could be TRBD1 or TRBD2 (5 bases each). CDR1 is SGHTA and CDR2 is FQGNSA in the germline V gene. The CDR3 is made up of 17 amino acids. V lost 2 bases, J lost 1 base, and 12 bases lay in between. The CDR3: CASSLPAGTSGANVLTF. Written as DNA, the CDR3 is TGTGCCAGCAGCTTACCTGCAGGGACGTCTGGGGCCAACGTCCTGACTTTC.

The table lists this clonotype with many counts. The chain links TRBV3-1 to TRBJ2-3; no clear D. CDR1 is LGHDT and CDR2 is YNNKEL in the germline V gene (reference sequence). The V end was cut by 5 bases, the J end by 0 bases, with 12 bases between. CDR3 size: 15 residues. The chain's CDR3 is CASSLTDLSTDTQYF. In nucleotides, the CDR3 is TGTGCCAGCAGCTTGACTGACCTAAGCACAGATACGCAGTATTTT.

This clonotype was counted many times. This chain uses TRBV19 with TRBJ1-1; D unclear. Germline loops: CDR1 LNHDA, CDR2 SQIVND (reference sequence). The V end lost 5 bases, the J end lost 1 base, and 8 bases lay between the germline ends. The CDR3 length is 13 residues. The CDR3 sequence: CASSDGRNTEAFF. CDR3 DNA sequence: TGTGCCAGTAGTGACGGACGGAACACTGAAGCTTTCTTT.

In this sample, this clonotype turned up a few times. The J gene is TRBJ2-2, the V gene TRBV24-1; no definite D call. The ends were cut back, 5 bases at V and 4 bases at J, with 13 bases in the middle. This CDR3 has 15 amino acids. Germline assignment: CDR1 KGHDR and CDR2 SFDVKD. The CDR3 protein is CATSVTALGTGELFF. The CDR3 DNA reads TGTGCCACCAGTGTCACGGCTCTGGGCACCGGGGAGCTGTTTTTT.

The rearrangement joins TRBV6-4 to TRBJ2-1; a possible D gene is TRBD1 (6 bases). V was cut by 0 bases and J by 10 bases, with 10 bases left in between. In germline, CDR1 is MRHNA, CDR2 SNTAGT. The CDR3 is 13 amino acids. The CDR3 sequence: CASSDSPDREQFF. The CDR3 coding sequence is TGTGCCAGCAGTGACTCACCGGACAGAGAGCAGTTCTTC.

This chain connects TRBV12-3 or TRBV12-4 to TRBJ2-2; TRBD1 matches 9 bases. This CDR3 spans 14 amino acids. J gave up 11 bases and V 8 bases, and 12 bases lay outside the gene matches. The CDR3 here is CASSGDRDVFELFF. CDR3 DNA sequence: TGTGCCAGCTCAGGGGACAGGGACGTGTTTGAGCTGTTTTTT.